The 4 T cell receptor beta chains reported below all come from one sample, sequenced in a study of memory CD8 T cells in hepatitis C reinfection. Libraries were prepared by immunoSEQ multiplex PCR; TCRdb keeps only in-frame clonotypes and omits some of them. Of 4,800 or so clones in the sample, roughly 89% were seen once. Documented time point: late/post reinfection, 12 to 24 weeks after detection. No in vitro expansion preceded TCR sequencing of the sorted cells. Sequenced: naive CD8+ T cells sorted from blood. These receptors were collected from a man aged 50-60 years with hepatitis C virus infection.

This rearrangement joins TRBV5-1 to TRBJ2-2; D gene ambiguous. CDR1 is SGHRS and CDR2 is YFSETQ in the germline V gene. The CDR3 is 11 amino acids. V was trimmed by 2 bases and J by 7 bases, leaving 3 bases between them. The CDR3: CASSFGGELFF. CDR3 in DNA: TGCGCCAGCAGCTTCGGCGGGGAGCTGTTTTTT.

This clone has only one observation. This CDR3 is CASSLAAGGYNEQFF. CDR3 nucleotide sequence: TGCGCCAGCAGCTTGGCCGCGGGAGGGTACAATGAGCAGTTCTTC. The V call is TRBV5-1, the J call TRBJ2-1, with 9 bases aligning to TRBD2. The germline CDR1 and CDR2 sequences are SGHRS and YFSETQ. J gave up 4 bases and V 0 bases, and 2 bases lay outside the gene matches. The CDR3 has 15 amino acids.

The V call is TRBV9, the J call TRBJ2-1, with D tentatively TRBD2 (5 bases). CDR3 length: 15 amino acids. Germline V CDR1 and CDR2: SGDLS, YYNGEE. V was clipped by 4 bases and J by 4 bases, with 15 bases between them. CDR3 coding DNA: TGTGCCAGCAGCCCTAGCTCTTTAGATTACAATGAGCAGTTCTTC. Its protein is CASSPSSLDYNEQFF.

The V call is TRBV7-8, the J call TRBJ1-1; D remains ambiguous. The CDR3 spans 13 residues. Germline CDR1 reads SGHVS; CDR2 reads FQNEAQ. The V end lost 4 bases, the J end lost 2 bases, and 8 bases lay between the germline ends. CDR3: CASSSGVNTEAFF. In nucleotides, the CDR3 is TGTGCCAGCAGCTCCGGGGTTAACACTGAAGCTTTCTTT.